These 26 T cell receptor beta chains originate from one sample sequenced in a study of cytomegalovirus exposure and HLA in healthy donors. With 60 Vbeta and 13 Jbeta primers, the PCR was carried out. Clones were sequenced by immunoSEQ multiplex PCR, and TCRdb holds only the in-frame ones, with some missing. The sample has 100,000 to 150,000 clones, less than 80% seen once. Sequencing was carried out using PBMCs. The receptor set was obtained from a man aged 40-49 years in good health and CMV-seropositive.

This chain links TRBV5-1 with TRBJ1-1; TRBD1 is a possible D gene (6 bases). The ends were cut back, 3 bases at V and 6 bases at J, with 18 bases in the middle. CDR1 SGHRS and CDR2 YFSETQ come from the germline V gene. The CDR3 totals 15 residues. The CDR3 DNA reads as TGCGCCAGCAGCTCCTTCGGTGGGGGCGAGGCTGAAGCTTTCTTT. Translating it yields CASSSFGGGEAEAFF.

The gene calls are TRBV18 and TRBJ2-1; D might be TRBD1 (5 bases). The CDR3 totals 12 residues. Per the germline V gene, CDR1 is KGHSH and CDR2 is LQKENI. V lost 6 bases and J 5 bases, leaving 8 bases between the germline ends. In DNA, the CDR3 is TGTGCCAGCTCCCGCAGGGACAATGAGCAGTTCTTC. Encoded protein: CASSRRDNEQFF.

The CDR3 reads CASIKADRARTEAFF. The CDR3 DNA reads as TGTGCCAGTATTAAGGCGGACAGGGCGAGGACTGAAGCTTTCTTT. V usage is TRBV28 and J usage is TRBJ1-1, with 8 positions matching TRBD1. Germline values: CDR1 MDHEN, CDR2 SYDVKM. This CDR3 has 15 amino acids. J was trimmed by 5 bases and V by 9 bases; bases with no gene match: 14.

This clone was seen a handful of times. The CDR3 reads CASSTDTGGMNTQYF. The CDR3 coding sequence is TGCGCCAGCAGCACGGATACAGGGGGCATGAATACGCAGTATTTT. The chain uses TRBV5-1 and TRBJ2-3; 9 bases match TRBD1. Germline values: CDR1 SGHRS, CDR2 YFSETQ. Trimming at V came to 4 bases and at J to 7 bases, leaving 10 bases not matched to a gene. This CDR3 is built from 15 residues.

The rearrangement joins TRBV6-1 to TRBJ2-7; perhaps TRBD2 as D (7 bases). Trimming stripped 0 bases from V and 4 bases from J, with 10 bases between. The CDR3 spans 14 residues. The germline CDR1 and CDR2 sequences are MNHNS and SASEGT. The CDR3 DNA follows: TGTGCCAGCAGTGAAGCGGGGGGGGCGTACGAGCAGTACTTC. Translation: CASSEAGGAYEQYF.

This clone was seen a handful of times. CDR3 coding DNA: TGCGCCAGCAGCTTACAGGACAGGGGAAACTATGGCTACACCTTC. Translating it yields CASSLQDRGNYGYTF. The chain joins TRBV5-1 to TRBJ1-2, with 9 positions matching TRBD1. The CDR3 is 15 residues long. The J segment lost 2 bases and the V segment lost 2 bases, leaving 4 bases of the junction unmatched. CDR1 SGHRS and CDR2 YFSETQ come from the germline V gene.

Of note for this clone: One end of the junction fails to match germline, which may point to a read error. The V and J genes are TRBV7-6 and TRBJ2-7, with TRBD1 identical over 8 bases. Germline values: CDR1 SGHVS, CDR2 FNYEAQ. The CDR3 extends over 15 amino acids. The CDR3 region has the DNA TGTGCCAGCAGCTTAGGTGGCCGACAGGGGCTCGACGGAAACTTC. This sequence encodes CASSLGGRQGLDGNF.

The chain is built from TRBV12-5 and TRBJ2-7; tentatively, D is TRBD2 (7 bases). The CDR3 covers 17 residues. V was pared by 0 bases and J by 4 bases, with 19 bases between. Germline V CDR1 and CDR2: LGHNT, FRNRAP. CDR3 nucleotide sequence: TGTGCTAGTGGTTTGGTACCCGCACAGGGAGGGAAATACGAGCAGTACTTC. Translated, it gives CASGLVPAQGGKYEQYF. Supplemented by reference TRBV12-5 and TRBJ2-7, the full variable domain reads DARVTQTPRHKVTEMGQEVTMRCQPILGHNTVFWYRQTMMQGLELLAYFRNRAPLDDSGMPKDRFSAEMPDATLATLKIQPSEPRDSAVYFCASGLVPAQGGKYEQYFGPGTRLTVT.

The chain has TRBV15 and TRBJ1-1; D gene uncertain. Per germline, CDR1 LNHNV and CDR2 YYDKDF (reference sequence). This CDR3 has 14 amino acids. Trimming cost V 4 bases and J 1 base, with 10 bases left between them. The CDR3 region has the DNA TGTGCCACCAGCATGAGTTCAAGGAACACTGAAGCTTTCTTT. This sequence encodes CATSMSSRNTEAFF.

V gene TRBV5-1 combines with J gene TRBJ2-7; perhaps TRBD1 as D (6 bases). Germline V CDR1 and CDR2: SGHRS, YFSETQ. The CDR3 contains 14 residues. Trimming shortened V by 4 bases and J by 2 bases, and 13 bases separated the two germline ends. The CDR3 coding sequence is TGCGCCAGCAGCCCAAGGACAGTCACCTACGAGCAGTACTTC. Protein sequence: CASSPRTVTYEQYF.

This chain links TRBV19 with TRBJ2-7; 11 bases align to TRBD1. This CDR3 spans 15 amino acids. CDR1 LNHDA and CDR2 SQIVND come from the germline V gene (reference sequence). V dropped 4 bases and J dropped 3; count of bases not matched to a gene: 5. The CDR3 region is CASSTSGTGGYEQYF. For the CDR3, the DNA is TGTGCCAGTAGTACCTCCGGGACAGGGGGCTACGAGCAGTACTTC.

A few counts support this clone. V and J are TRBV7-2 and TRBJ2-2; D is uncertain. The ends were cut back, 2 bases at V and 9 bases at J, with 7 bases in the middle. The CDR3 is 12 amino acids. CDR1 and CDR2 from the germline V gene are SGHTA and FQGNSA. The CDR3 reads CASSLMRRELFF. The DNA of the CDR3 is TGTGCCAGCAGCTTAATGAGGAGGGAGCTGTTTTTT.

V usage is TRBV7-9 and J usage is TRBJ1-1, with D perhaps matching TRBD1 (5 bases). Looked up from germline, CDR1 is SEHNR and CDR2 is FQNEAQ (reference sequence). The CDR3 spans 13 residues. V dropped 0 bases and J dropped 8 bases, with 10 bases sitting between them. In DNA form, the CDR3 reads TGTGCCAGCAGCTTAGCGCGGGGCTCAGAAGCTTTCTTT. This gives the protein CASSLARGSEAFF.

This chain uses TRBV6-5 with TRBJ2-1, with D possibly TRBD2 on 6 matching bases. CDR1 and CDR2 (germline): MNHEY, SVGAGI. Trimming shortened V by 6 bases and J by 7 bases, and 13 bases separated the two germline ends. CDR3 length: 13 residues. The chain's CDR3 is CASRRLDSNEQFF. CDR3 DNA: TGTGCCAGCAGACGACTAGACTCTAATGAGCAGTTCTTC.

In its sample, this clone was seen a few times. CDR3 nucleotide sequence: TGTGCCAGCTCCCTCCCGGACAGGGGAAATCGTGGCTACACCTTC. It translates to CASSLPDRGNRGYTF. The chain employs TRBV18 and TRBJ1-2; 9 nucleotides agree with TRBD1. Losses at the gene ends were 6 bases for V and 7 bases for J; bases not matched to a gene: 12. CDR1 is KGHSH and CDR2 is LQKENI in the germline V gene. The CDR3 consists of 15 residues.

This chain links TRBV15 with TRBJ2-7; the match to TRBD1 covers 7 bases. Per germline, CDR1 LNHNV and CDR2 YYDKDF (reference sequence). The CDR3 is 17 residues long. J lost 2 bases, V lost 1 base, and 11 bases had no gene match. The chain's CDR3 is CATSRGGLTGNTYEQYF. In nucleotides, the CDR3 is TGTGCCACCAGCAGAGGGGGGCTGACAGGGAACACCTACGAGCAGTACTTC.

The chain is built from TRBV4-3 and TRBJ2-7, with D tentatively TRBD1 (7 bases). Germline loops: CDR1 LGHNA, CDR2 YSLEER. The V end lost 5 bases, the J end lost 0 bases, and 11 bases lay between the germline ends. This CDR3 has 14 amino acids. The CDR3 nucleotides are TGCGCCAGCAGCTTCAGGGGGGACTCCTACGAGCAGTACTTC. Translated, it gives CASSFRGDSYEQYF.

The CDR3 bases are TGTGCCAGCAGCCCGGGACAGGGGGAGACCGGGGAGCTGTTTTTT. Translating gives CASSPGQGETGELFF. This chain uses TRBV7-7 with TRBJ2-2; 11 bases are a match to TRBD1. The CDR3 is 15 amino acids. Germline assignment: CDR1 SSHAT and CDR2 FNYEAQ (reference sequence). V was pared by 5 bases and J by 5 bases, with 4 bases of the junction left unmatched.

A word on this clone: One junction end does not reproduce the germline sequence, and a read error may be involved. This chain uses TRBV7-7 with TRBJ2-2, with 7 bases identical to TRBD2. From germline, CDR1 is SSHAT and CDR2 FNYEAQ (reference sequence). This CDR3 spans 17 amino acids. CDR3 DNA: TGTGCTAGCAGCTTACTTGCGGGAGATCTTAACACCGGGGAGCTGTTTTTT. Its protein product is CASSLLAGDLNTGELFF.

The rearrangement joins TRBV29-1 to TRBJ2-7, with no clear D. The CDR3 length is 15 residues. Between the trimmed V and J ends, which lost 0 bases and 2 bases, there was a span of 14 bases. Germline loops: CDR1 SQVTM, CDR2 ANQGSEA. The CDR3: CSVEDAGSPPYEQYF. The CDR3 region has the DNA TGCAGCGTTGAAGATGCCGGGTCCCCACCCTACGAGCAGTACTTC.

The chain employs TRBV6-1 and TRBJ2-7; TRBD1 agrees at 9 bases. V lost 7 bases to trimming and J lost 4 bases; unmatched junction nucleotides: 5. The CDR3 covers 13 residues. CDR1 MNHNS and CDR2 SASEGT come from the germline V gene. DNA for the CDR3: TGTGCCAGCATCCGGGACAGGGCGTACGAGCAGTACTTC. The encoded protein is CASIRDRAYEQYF.

This clone was seen just once. This chain links TRBV5-5 with TRBJ2-7; TRBD2 matches 13 bases. Trimming cost V 2 bases and J 10 bases; bases outside gene matches: 9. The CDR3 spans 15 residues. CDR1 SGHKS and CDR2 YYEKEE come from the germline V gene (reference sequence). CDR3 residues: CASSFDLGLAGPQYF. In nucleotides, the CDR3 is TGTGCCAGCAGCTTCGACCTGGGACTAGCGGGACCCCAGTACTTC.

The gene calls are TRBV4-1 and TRBJ2-7; 9 nucleotides agree with TRBD1. The J segment lost 7 bases and the V segment lost 4 bases, leaving 14 bases of the junction unmatched. CDR1 is MGHRA and CDR2 is YSYEKL in the germline V gene. This CDR3 spans 16 amino acids. CDR3 nucleotides: TGCGCCAGCAGCCCAACGACAGGGGGAAACCTAGGGGAGCAGTACTTC. Its translation: CASSPTTGGNLGEQYF.

The V and J genes are TRBV28 and TRBJ2-7; 9 bases align to TRBD1. The junction had 11 bases not matched to a gene; V was cut back by 8 bases and J by 6 bases. The CDR3 is 14 residues long. CDR1 MDHEN and CDR2 SYDVKM come from the germline V gene. The CDR3 reads CASAKRPGQGEQYF. The CDR3 nucleotides read TGTGCCAGCGCCAAACGCCCGGGACAGGGCGAGCAGTACTTC.

Note on this clone: This may come from a read error, since a much larger clone is one base off. The same CDR3 is also encoded by other DNA sequences in this sample. J is TRBJ2-1 and V is TRBV6-5, with D possibly being TRBD2 (5 bases). Germline CDR1 and CDR2: MNHEY and SVGAGI. The CDR3 has 11 residues. Trimming took 3 bases from V and 10 from J, leaving 7 bases between them. CDR3 sequence (DNA): TGTGCCAGCAGTTATGGCGGGGAGCAGTTCTTC. This gives the protein CASSYGGEQFF.

The chain links TRBV4-1 to TRBJ1-1, with 7 positions matching TRBD1. J was trimmed by 10 bases and V by 3 bases; bases with no gene match: 5. The CDR3 is 12 amino acids. The germline V gene encodes CDR1 MGHRA and CDR2 YSYEKL. The CDR3 DNA is TGCGCCAGCAGCCATTCTCAGGGGGGAGCTTTCTTT. As protein: CASSHSQGGAFF.